This T cell receptor (beta chain) derives from a study of technical replicates of blood from a handful of donors. Libraries were prepared by immunoSEQ multiplex PCR; TCRdb keeps only in-frame clonotypes and omits some of them. The top ten hold 0.2% to 0.3% of the sample, which has 76,000 or so clones, 91% seen once. The receptor was isolated from a human donor in good health. The sequenced sample consisted of T cells isolated from PBMCs.

CDR3 residues: CASSQYRYEQYF. As DNA, the CDR3 is TGTGCCAGCAGTCAGTACCGTTACGAGCAGTACTTC. The chain couples TRBV28 to TRBJ2-7, with unresolved D. In germline, CDR1 is MDHEN, CDR2 SYDVKM. V gave up 5 bases and J gave up 4 bases, with 9 bases separating them. This CDR3 region has 12 residues.